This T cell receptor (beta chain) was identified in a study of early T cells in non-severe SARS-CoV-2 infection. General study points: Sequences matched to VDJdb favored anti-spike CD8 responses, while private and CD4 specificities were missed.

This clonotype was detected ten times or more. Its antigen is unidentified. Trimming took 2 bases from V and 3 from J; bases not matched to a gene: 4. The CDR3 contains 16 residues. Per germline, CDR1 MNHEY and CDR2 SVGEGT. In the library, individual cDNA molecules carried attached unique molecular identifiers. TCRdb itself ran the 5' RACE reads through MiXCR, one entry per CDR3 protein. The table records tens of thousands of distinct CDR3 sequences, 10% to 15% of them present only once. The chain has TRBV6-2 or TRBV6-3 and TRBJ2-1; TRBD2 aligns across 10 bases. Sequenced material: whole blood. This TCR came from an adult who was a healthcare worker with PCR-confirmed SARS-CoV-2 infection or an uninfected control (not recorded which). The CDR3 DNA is TGTGCCAGCAGTTACAGCGGGGGGGCTGGCTACAATGAGCAGTTCTTC. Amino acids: CASSYSGGAGYNEQFF.